This T cell receptor (beta chain) derives from a study of vaccination effects on CD4 cells after COVID-19. Findings of the study overall: In convalescent patients, vaccine-induced clones largely differed from infection-induced clones.

Sequencing followed a ViraFEST assay step that expanded antigen-specific CD4+ T cells with viral peptide pools. Subsequent to a culture period of about ten days, CD4+ T cells were isolated. PCR showed that the person got SARS-CoV-2 infection at some point between March and December 2020. With 6 bases removed from V and 0 bases from J, the gap between germline ends came to 10 bases. This CDR3 is 14 amino acids long. Germline V gene lookup returns CDR1 LGHDT and CDR2 YNNKEL (reference sequence). Using immunoSEQ multiplex PCR, the repertoire was profiled, and TCRdb retains in-frame clones only, with some absent. The table has about 70,000 clones, roughly 73% seen once; the top ten hold over 4.5%. As to this clone: Its antigen is not known.

This TCR came from a human donor who had a prior SARS-CoV-2 infection. V is TRBV3-1 (or the pseudogene TRBV3-2) and J is TRBJ2-3; a possible D gene is TRBD1 (5 bases). The sample consisted of CD4+ T cells from PBMCs cultured with HIV peptides, taken before COVID-19 vaccination. The subset here: HIV-1 Nef peptide pool negative control/reference culture. CDR3: CASRQGGSTDTQYF. In nucleotides, the CDR3 is TGTGCCAGCAGGCAGGGCGGCAGCACAGATACGCAGTATTTT.